This passage covers 3 T cell receptor beta chains from one sample sequenced in a study of shared clonotypes between healthy human individuals. Only in-frame clones appear in the TCRdb table, and some are missing; sequencing was by immunoSEQ multiplex PCR. The sample has a few hundred thousand clones, approximately 79% seen once. Sequencing input: PBMCs. The origin of the receptors is a middle-aged woman in good health. Some clones in this sample may be carry-over from other donors' samples.

This rearrangement joins TRBV11-3 to TRBJ2-1; D possibly corresponds to TRBD2 (5 bases). Germline V gene sequence: CDR1 SGHNT, CDR2 YENEEA. Trimming took 3 bases from V and 8 from J, leaving 8 bases between them. This CDR3 contains 12 residues. CDR3 nucleotides: TGTGCCAGCAGCTTCGAGGGATATGAGCAGTTCTTC. The encoded protein is CASSFEGYEQFF.

The rearrangement joins TRBV2 to TRBJ1-4; 8 nucleotides align to TRBD1. The CDR3 loop spans 14 amino acids. V lost 6 bases to trimming and J lost 7 bases; unmatched junction nucleotides: 7. In germline, CDR1 is SNHLY, CDR2 FYNNEI. In DNA form, the CDR3 reads TGTGCCAGCAGGGACAGGGTTATGGGTGAAAAACTGTTTTTT. Translated, it gives CASRDRVMGEKLFF.

The gene calls are TRBV7-2 and TRBJ2-1, with a weak D call TRBD1 (5 bases). V dropped 5 bases and J dropped 8 bases, with 10 bases sitting between them. From germline, CDR1 is SGHTA and CDR2 FQGNSA. The CDR3 covers 12 residues. In nucleotides, the CDR3 is TGTGCCAGCAGCGGACCCAGGGATGAGCAGTTCTTC. This translates into CASSGPRDEQFF.